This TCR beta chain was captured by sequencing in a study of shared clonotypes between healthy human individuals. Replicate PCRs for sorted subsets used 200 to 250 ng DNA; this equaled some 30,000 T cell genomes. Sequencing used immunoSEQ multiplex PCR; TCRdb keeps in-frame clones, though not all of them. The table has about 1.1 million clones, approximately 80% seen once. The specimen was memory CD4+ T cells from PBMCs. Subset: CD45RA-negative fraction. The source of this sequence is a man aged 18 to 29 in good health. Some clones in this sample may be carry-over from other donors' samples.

The CDR3 nucleotides read TGTGCCAGCAGGTCAGGGGGCCCCCACGAGCAGTACTTC. Translated: CASRSGGPHEQYF. V and J are TRBV28 and TRBJ2-7, with 8 bases matching TRBD1. In germline, CDR1 is MDHEN, CDR2 SYDVKM. This CDR3 contains 13 residues. Trimming at V came to 6 bases and at J to 5 bases, leaving 6 bases not matched to a gene.